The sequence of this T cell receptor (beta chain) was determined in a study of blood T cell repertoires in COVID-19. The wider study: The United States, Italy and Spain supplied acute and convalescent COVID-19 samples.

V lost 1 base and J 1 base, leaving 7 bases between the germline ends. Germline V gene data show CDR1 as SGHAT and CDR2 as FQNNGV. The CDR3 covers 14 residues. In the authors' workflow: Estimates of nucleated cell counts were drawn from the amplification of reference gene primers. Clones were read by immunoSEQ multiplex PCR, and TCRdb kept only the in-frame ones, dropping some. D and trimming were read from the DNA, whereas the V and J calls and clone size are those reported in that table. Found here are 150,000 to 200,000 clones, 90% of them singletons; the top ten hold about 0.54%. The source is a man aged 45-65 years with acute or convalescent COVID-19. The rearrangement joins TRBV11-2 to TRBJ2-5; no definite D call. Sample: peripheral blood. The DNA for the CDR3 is TGTGCCAGCAGCTTAGTCAACACCCAAGAGACCCAGTACTTC. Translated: CASSLVNTQETQYF.